This T cell receptor beta chain was documented in a study of early T cells in non-severe SARS-CoV-2 infection. Study at large: Investigators sequenced bulk RNA drawn from unsorted whole blood, and chains remained unpaired. General observations from the study: Database matching using VDJdb favored anti-spike CD8 responses, with private and CD4 specificities left missing.

This clonotype was observed many times. Its target is not known. CDR3 length: 14 amino acids. Trimming took 0 bases from V and 3 from J, leaving 9 bases between them. From germline, CDR1 is LGHNA and CDR2 YSLEER. Unique molecular identifiers were attached to individual cDNA molecules. TCRdb ran MiXCR on the 5' RACE reads and lists one entry per CDR3 protein. Seen here are about 33,000 distinct CDR3 sequences, 5.5% to 6% observed once, and the top ten hold under 15%. The sequence derives from an adult who was a healthcare worker with PCR-confirmed SARS-CoV-2 infection or an uninfected control (not recorded which). The sample comprised whole blood. The chain recombines TRBV4-3 with TRBJ2-7, with a weak D call TRBD1 (5 bases). CDR3 sequence (DNA): TGCGCCAGCAGCCAAGATTTGACAGTCTACGAGCAGTACTTC. This gives the protein CASSQDLTVYEQYF.